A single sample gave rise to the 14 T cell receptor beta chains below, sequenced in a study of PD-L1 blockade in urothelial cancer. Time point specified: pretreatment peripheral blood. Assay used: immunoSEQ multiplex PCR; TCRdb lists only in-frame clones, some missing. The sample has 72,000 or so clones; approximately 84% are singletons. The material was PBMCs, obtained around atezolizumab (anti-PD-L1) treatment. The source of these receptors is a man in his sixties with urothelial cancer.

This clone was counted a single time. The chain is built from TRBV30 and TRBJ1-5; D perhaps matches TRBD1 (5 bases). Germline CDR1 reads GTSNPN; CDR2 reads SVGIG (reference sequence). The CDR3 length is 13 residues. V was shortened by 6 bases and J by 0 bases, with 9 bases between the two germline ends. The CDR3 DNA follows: TGTGCCTGCCAGACAGATAGCAATCAGCCCCAGCATTTT. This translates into CACQTDSNQPQHF.

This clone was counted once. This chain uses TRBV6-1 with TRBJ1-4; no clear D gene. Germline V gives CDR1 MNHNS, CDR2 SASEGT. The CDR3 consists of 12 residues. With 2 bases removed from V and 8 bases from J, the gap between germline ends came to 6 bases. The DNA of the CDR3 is TGTGCCAGCAGTGAACTTCTGGAAAAACTGTTTTTT. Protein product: CASSELLEKLFF.

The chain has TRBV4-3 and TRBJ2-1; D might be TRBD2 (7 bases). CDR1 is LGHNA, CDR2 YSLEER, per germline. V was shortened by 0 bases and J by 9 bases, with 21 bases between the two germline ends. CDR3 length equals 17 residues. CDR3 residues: CASSQDQGRGGRGEQFF. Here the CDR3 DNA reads TGCGCCAGCAGCCAAGATCAGGGGAGGGGGGGCCGCGGTGAGCAGTTCTTC.

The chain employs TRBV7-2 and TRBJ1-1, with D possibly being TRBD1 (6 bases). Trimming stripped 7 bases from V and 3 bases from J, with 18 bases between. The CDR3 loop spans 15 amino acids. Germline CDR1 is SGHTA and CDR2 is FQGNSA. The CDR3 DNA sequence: TGTGCCAGCACCCCCCTGCGGGGGCCGGACACTGAAGCTTTCTTT. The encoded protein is CASTPLRGPDTEAFF.

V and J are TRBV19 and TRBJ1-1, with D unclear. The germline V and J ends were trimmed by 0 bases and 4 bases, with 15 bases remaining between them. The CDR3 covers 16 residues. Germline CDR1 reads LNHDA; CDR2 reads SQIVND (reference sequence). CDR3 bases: TGTGCCAGTAGTATAGATCCTTGGGCGGACTCCACTGAAGCTTTCTTT. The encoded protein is CASSIDPWADSTEAFF.

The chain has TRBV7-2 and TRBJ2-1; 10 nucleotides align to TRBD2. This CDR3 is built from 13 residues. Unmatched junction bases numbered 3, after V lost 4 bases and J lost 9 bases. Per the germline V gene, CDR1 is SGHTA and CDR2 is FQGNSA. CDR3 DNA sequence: TGTGCCAGCAGCTCGAGGACTAGCGGTGAGCAGTTCTTC. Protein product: CASSSRTSGEQFF.

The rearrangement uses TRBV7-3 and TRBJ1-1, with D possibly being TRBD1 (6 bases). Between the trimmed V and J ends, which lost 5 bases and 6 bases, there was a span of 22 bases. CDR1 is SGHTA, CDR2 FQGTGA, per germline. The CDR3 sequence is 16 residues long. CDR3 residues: CASSLGGAGTEAEAFF. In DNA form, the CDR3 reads TGTGCCAGCAGCCTGGGGGGGGCCGGGACGGAGGCTGAAGCTTTCTTT.

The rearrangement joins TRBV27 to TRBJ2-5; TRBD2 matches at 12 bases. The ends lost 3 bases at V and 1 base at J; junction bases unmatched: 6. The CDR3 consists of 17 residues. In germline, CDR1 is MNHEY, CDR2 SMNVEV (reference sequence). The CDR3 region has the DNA TGTGCCAGCAGTTTCACTAGCGGGGGGCAAAGCCAAGAGACCCAGTACTTC. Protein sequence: CASSFTSGGQSQETQYF.

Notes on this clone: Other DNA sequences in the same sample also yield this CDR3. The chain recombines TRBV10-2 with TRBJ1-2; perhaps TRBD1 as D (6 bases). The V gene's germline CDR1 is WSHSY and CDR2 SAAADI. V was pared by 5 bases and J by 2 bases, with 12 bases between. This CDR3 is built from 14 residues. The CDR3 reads CASSQLQGNYGYTF. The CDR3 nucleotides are TGCGCCAGCAGTCAACTACAGGGAAACTATGGCTACACCTTC.

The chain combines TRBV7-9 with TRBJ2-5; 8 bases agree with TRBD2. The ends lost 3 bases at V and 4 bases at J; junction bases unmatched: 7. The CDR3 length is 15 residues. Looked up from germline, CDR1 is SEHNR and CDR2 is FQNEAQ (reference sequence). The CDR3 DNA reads TGTGCCAGCAGCTTGCGGGGGGCGGGTGGAGAGACCCAGTACTTC. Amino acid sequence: CASSLRGAGGETQYF.

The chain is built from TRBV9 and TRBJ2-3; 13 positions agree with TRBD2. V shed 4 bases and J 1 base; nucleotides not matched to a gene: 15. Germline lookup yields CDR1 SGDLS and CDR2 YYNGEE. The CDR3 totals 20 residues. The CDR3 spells CASSPMALRLAGGGTDTQYF. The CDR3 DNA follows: TGTGCCAGCAGCCCCATGGCCCTTAGACTAGCGGGGGGTGGCACAGATACGCAGTATTTT.

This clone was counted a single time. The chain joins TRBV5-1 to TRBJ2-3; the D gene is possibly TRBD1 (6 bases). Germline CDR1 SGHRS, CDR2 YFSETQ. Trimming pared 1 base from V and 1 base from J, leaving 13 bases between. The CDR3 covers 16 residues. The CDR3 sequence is CASSLPGQFRTDTQYF. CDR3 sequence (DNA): TGCGCCAGCAGCTTGCCCGGACAGTTCCGCACAGATACGCAGTATTTT.

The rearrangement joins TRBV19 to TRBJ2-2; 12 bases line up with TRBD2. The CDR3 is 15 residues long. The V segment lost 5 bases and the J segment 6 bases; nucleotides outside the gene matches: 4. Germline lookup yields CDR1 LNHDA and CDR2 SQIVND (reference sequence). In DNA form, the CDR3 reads TGTGCCAGTAGTTCTAGCGGGGGGGCGTCCGGGGAGCTGTTTTTT. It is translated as CASSSSGGASGELFF.

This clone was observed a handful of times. Written as DNA, the CDR3 is TGTGCCAGCAGTGTAAGGGGAGGCTCTGGAAACACCATATATTTT. Protein product: CASSVRGGSGNTIYF. The rearrangement uses TRBV2 and TRBJ1-3, with D possibly being TRBD1 (5 bases). This CDR3 contains 15 residues. The germline gives CDR1 SNHLY, CDR2 FYNNEI. V was clipped by 4 bases and J by 0 bases, with 10 bases between them. Complete variable domain (other parts from reference TRBV2 and TRBJ1-3): EPEVTQTPSHQVTQMGQEVILRCVPISNHLYFYWYRQILGQKVEFLVSFYNNEISEKSEIFDDQFSVERPDGSNFTLKIRSTKLEDSAMYFCASSVRGGSGNTIYFGEGSWLTVV.